Presented here are 24 T cell receptor beta chains from one specimen sequenced in a study of T cells in Graves' hyperthyroidism and ophthalmopathy. Authors of the study amplified TCR beta CDR3 regions from RNA transcripts. An initial round of RT-PCR targeting the TCR CDR3 relied on the HTBI primer set. MiXCR was run by TCRdb on the multiplex PCR reads, yielding one entry per CDR3 protein. The sample lists around 620,000 distinct CDR3 sequences, 11% to 15% occurring once. The sample consisted of blood. These receptor sequences come from a woman younger than 35 with Graves' ophthalmopathy.

In this sample, this clonotype turned up many times. The chain couples TRBV2 to TRBJ1-5; 8 bases map to TRBD1. Germline CDR1 reads SNHLY; CDR2 reads FYNNEI. CDR3 size: 16 residues. V trimming: 1 base; J trimming: 7 bases; junction bases outside the gene matches: 9. The CDR3 nucleotides read TGTGCCAGCAGTGAAGACTATGCACAGGGGGAACAGCCCCAGCATTTT. Its protein is CASSEDYAQGEQPQHF. Using reference TRBV2 and TRBJ1-5 for the parts outside the CDR3, the full variable domain is EPEVTQTPSHQVTQMGQEVILRCVPISNHLYFYWYRQILGQKVEFLVSFYNNEISEKSEIFDDQFSVERPDGSNFTLKIRSTKLEDSAMYFCASSEDYAQGEQPQHFGDGTRLSIL.

This clonotype has ten or more counts. The CDR3 DNA is TGTGCCAGCAGCATACTCAACAATGAGCAGTTCTTC. It is translated as CASSILNNEQFF. This chain connects TRBV11-3 to TRBJ2-1; unclear D gene. Germline V gene lookup returns CDR1 SGHNT and CDR2 YENEEA. The V end lost 5 bases, the J end lost 5 bases, and 7 bases lay between the germline ends. The CDR3 runs 12 residues.

The chain has TRBV28 and TRBJ2-7, with 8 bases lining up with TRBD1. The CDR3 length is 16 residues. Trimming at V came to 1 base and at J to 2 bases, leaving 7 bases not matched to a gene. CDR1 and CDR2 (germline): MDHEN, SYDVKM. CDR3 sequence: CASSLSVGQGAYEQYF. CDR3 bases: TGTGCCAGCAGTTTATCGGTCGGACAGGGAGCCTACGAGCAGTACTTC.

CDR3 bases: TGTGCCAGCAGTTTAGGCCCCCCGGGGGCATACCCTGGGGCCAACGTCCTGACTTTC. As protein: CASSLGPPGAYPGANVLTF. The chain is built from TRBV12-3 or TRBV12-4 and TRBJ2-6; TRBD1 or TRBD2 may be the D gene (6 bases each). The CDR3 contains 19 residues. The germline V and J ends were trimmed by 1 base and 2 bases, with 18 bases remaining between them.

As concerns this clonotype: This may come from a read error, since a much larger clone is one base off. This sequence joins TRBV6-5 and TRBJ2-3; a possible D gene is TRBD2 (5 bases). This CDR3 comprises 15 residues. Trimming cost V 2 bases and J 1 base, with 10 bases left between them. Per germline, CDR1 MNHEY and CDR2 SVGAGI. CDR3 protein: CASSYASRRTDTQYF. The CDR3 DNA reads TGTGCCAGCAGTTACGCTAGCCGCCGCACAGATACGCAGTATTTT.

The chain has TRBV3-2 and TRBJ1-3; TRBD1 is the table's D call and was not checked against the DNA. TRBV3-2 is a listed pseudogene. This CDR3 has 15 residues. The CDR3 spells CASSQGKGAGNTIYF. In nucleotides, the CDR3 is TGTGCCAGCAGCCAAGGAAAGGGGGCCGGAAACACCATATATTTT.

Notes on this clonotype: A much larger clone sits a single nucleotide away, making a read error possible. Written as DNA, the CDR3 is TGTGCCAGCAGCTCTTCTGGCGGCGGATCCTACGAGCAGCACTTC. Its translation is CASSSSGGGSYEQHF. V gene TRBV7-2 combines with J gene TRBJ2-7; D not certain. Germline V CDR1 and CDR2: SGHTA, FQGNSA. This CDR3 has 15 amino acids.

In this sample, this clonotype turned up many times. J is TRBJ1-2 and V is TRBV27, with TRBD1 matching 8 bases. The CDR3 is 14 amino acids. Germline V CDR1 and CDR2: MNHEY, SMNVEV (reference sequence). J lost 6 bases, V lost 2 bases, and 5 bases had no gene match. This chain's CDR3 is CASSLQGARDGYTF. The CDR3 DNA is TGTGCCAGCAGTTTACAGGGGGCGCGTGATGGCTACACCTTC.

Concerning this clonotype: This may be a read error, as it is one base from a much larger clone. The genes are TRBV24-1 and TRBJ2-7; tentatively, D is TRBD1 (6 bases). The CDR3 sequence is 17 residues long. CDR1 KGHDR and CDR2 SFDVKD come from the germline V gene. The CDR3 DNA reads TGTGCCACCAATGATTCTACACAGGGACCCTTCTCCTACGAGCAGTACTTC. It specifies CATNDSTQGPFSYEQYF.

This clonotype was observed a handful of times. The chain employs TRBV24-1 and TRBJ2-2; D gene uncertain. Germline V lookup: CDR1 KGHDR, CDR2 SFDVKD. Trimming took 4 bases from V and 4 from J, leaving 6 bases between them. CDR3 length equals 13 residues. The CDR3 is CATSDISTGELFF. The CDR3 nucleotides read TGTGCCACCAGTGACATAAGCACCGGGGAGCTGTTTTTT.

This clonotype was recorded at least ten times. This chain connects TRBV2 to TRBJ1-2; TRBD1 matches at 8 bases. The CDR3 is 15 residues long. The ends lost 4 bases at V and 4 bases at J; junction bases unmatched: 8. Germline V gives CDR1 SNHLY, CDR2 FYNNEI. Here the CDR3 DNA reads TGTGCCAGCAGTGGTGGGACAGGAGCCATCTATGGCTACACCTTC. Amino acids: CASSGGTGAIYGYTF.

In this sample, this clonotype turned up many times. This sequence joins TRBV3-1 and TRBJ1-1, with D maybe TRBD1 (6 bases). V shed 2 bases and J shed 5 bases, with 9 bases lying between them. Germline loops: CDR1 LGHDT, CDR2 YNNKEL (reference sequence). This CDR3 is 13 amino acids long. The CDR3 region is CASSQRDTTEAFF. In DNA form, the CDR3 reads TGTGCCAGCAGCCAAAGGGACACGACTGAAGCTTTCTTT.

This clonotype was detected ten times or more. This rearrangement joins TRBV28 to TRBJ2-1; TRBD2 aligns across 11 bases. V was pared by 6 bases and J by 3 bases, with 4 bases of the junction left unmatched. The CDR3 contains 15 residues. CDR1 MDHEN and CDR2 SYDVKM come from the germline V gene. CDR3 loop: CASSPGTSGYNEQFF. The CDR3 DNA follows: TGTGCCAGCAGCCCCGGGACTAGCGGCTACAATGAGCAGTTCTTC.

Comments on this clonotype: One end of the junction fails to match germline, which may point to a read error. The chain has TRBV6-5 and TRBJ2-1; 7 positions agree with TRBD1. Germline lookup yields CDR1 MNHEY and CDR2 SVGAGI. This CDR3 region has 14 residues. CDR3 protein: CACSYWQGVNEQFF. CDR3 nucleotide sequence: TGTGCCTGCAGTTATTGGCAGGGGGTGAATGAGCAGTTCTTC.

The V call is TRBV7-2, the J call TRBJ2-7; the match to TRBD2 covers 7 bases. CDR3 size: 16 residues. The V and J ends lost 1 base and 3 bases, in that order; junction bases with no gene match: 9. CDR1 and CDR2 (germline): SGHTA, FQGNSA. Written as DNA, the CDR3 is TGTGCCAGCAGCTTAGGCGCGCCTAGCGGAAACTACGAGCAGTACTTC. Its translation is CASSLGAPSGNYEQYF.

The J gene is TRBJ2-7, the V gene TRBV11-2; no definite D call. V gave up 0 bases and J gave up 5 bases, with 8 bases separating them. Germline CDR1 and CDR2: SGHAT and FQNNGV. This CDR3 comprises 13 residues. The chain's CDR3 is CASSLDLRNEQYF. In nucleotides, the CDR3 is TGTGCCAGCAGCTTAGATCTGAGAAACGAGCAGTACTTC.

This clonotype came up many times. The chain combines TRBV20-1 with TRBJ2-2; D tentatively fits TRBD1 or TRBD2 (5 bases each). The length of the CDR3 is 14 residues. Germline CDR1 is DFQATT and CDR2 is SNEGSKA (reference sequence). V was trimmed by 6 bases and J by 5 bases, leaving 16 bases between them. The DNA of the CDR3 is TGCAGTGCCGATAGCCCGGGACGGACCGGGGAGCTGTTTTTT. Translated: CSADSPGRTGELFF.

This clonotype showed up just a few times. CDR3 nucleotides: TGCGCCAGCAGCCAAGGGCATTACAATGAGCAGTTCTTC. This translates into CASSQGHYNEQFF. The genes are TRBV4-1 and TRBJ2-1; D remains unclear. Germline values: CDR1 MGHRA, CDR2 YSYEKL. This CDR3 region has 13 residues. Between the trimmed V and J ends, which lost 1 base and 4 bases, there was a span of 5 bases.

A remark on this clonotype: This may arise from a read error, as a much more abundant clone is one base away. The chain carries TRBV11-1 and TRBJ1-2; D is uncertain. CDR1 SGHAT and CDR2 FQDESV come from the germline V gene (reference sequence). CDR3 length equals 15 residues. The CDR3 DNA sequence: TGTGCCAGCAGCGATGGGAGGATAAGGGCGAGTGGCCACACCTTC. Protein product: CASSDGRIRASGHTF. Full variable domain (remainder filled in from reference TRBV11-1 and TRBJ1-2): EAEVAQSPRYKITEKSQAVAFWCDPISGHATLYWYRQILGQGPELLVQFQDESVVDDSQLPKDRFSAERLKGVDSTLKIQPAELGDSAMYLCASSDGRIRASGHTFGSGTRLTVV.

There are many counts of this clonotype. J is TRBJ2-3 and V is TRBV28; 10 bases match TRBD1. The J segment lost 6 bases and the V segment lost 3 bases, leaving 6 bases of the junction unmatched. Germline V gene data show CDR1 as MDHEN and CDR2 as SYDVKM. The CDR3 length is 15 residues. The CDR3 DNA follows: TGTGCCAGCAGTTTGGTGACAGGGGGCCAGGATACGCAGTATTTT. Protein product: CASSLVTGGQDTQYF. The full variable domain, with the rest looked up from reference TRBV28 and TRBJ2-3, is DVKVTQSSRYLVKRTGEKVFLECVQDMDHENMFWYRQDPGLGLRLIYFSYDVKMKEKGDIPEGYSVSREKKERFSLILESASTNQTSMYLCASSLVTGGQDTQYFGPGTRLTVL.

This clonotype was detected many times. The V and J genes are TRBV7-3 and TRBJ1-1; TRBD1 is a possible D gene (6 bases). The V gene's germline CDR1 is SGHTA and CDR2 FQGTGA. Trimming removed 5 bases from V and 2 bases from J, with 15 bases in between. The CDR3 sequence is 15 residues long. The CDR3 sequence is CASSPPDRFNTEAFF. The CDR3 coding sequence is TGTGCCAGCAGCCCGCCCGACAGGTTTAACACTGAAGCTTTCTTT.

For the CDR3, the DNA is TGTGCCAGCAGTGAGGCGACTAGCGGGACAAGTACCTACGAGCAGTACTTC. Encoded protein: CASSEATSGTSTYEQYF. The chain combines TRBV6-1 with TRBJ2-7; 11 positions match TRBD2. This CDR3 spans 17 amino acids. The trim removed 3 bases at V and 2 bases at J, leaving 9 bases unmatched. Germline lookup yields CDR1 MNHNS and CDR2 SASEGT.

This clonotype was detected a few times. The V and J genes are TRBV4-3 and TRBJ2-7; D tentatively fits TRBD1 or TRBD2 (5 bases each). This CDR3 has 14 amino acids. The V gene lost 4 bases and the J gene lost 7 bases, with 17 bases spanning the gap. The germline V gene encodes CDR1 LGHNA and CDR2 YSLEER. CDR3 amino acids: CASSPDWGKGEQYF. The CDR3 DNA is TGCGCCAGCAGCCCGGACTGGGGGAAGGGGGAGCAGTACTTC.

This clonotype was observed at least ten times. The genes are TRBV6-1 and TRBJ1-4, with 8 nucleotides matching TRBD1. The CDR3 runs 18 residues. V dropped 4 bases and J dropped 0; count of bases not matched to a gene: 10. CDR1 is MNHNS and CDR2 is SASEGT in the germline V gene. The chain's CDR3 is CASSGWTGTIATNEKLFF. The CDR3 nucleotides are TGTGCCAGCAGTGGCTGGACAGGGACAATCGCAACTAATGAAAAACTGTTTTTT.